One and the same sample provided the 32 T cell receptor beta chains below, sequenced in a study of T cell changes during pregnancy in multiple sclerosis. The repertoire was sequenced with immunoSEQ multiplex PCR; TCRdb's copy has only in-frame clones and lacks some. The data contain about 96,000 clones, 85% to 95% of them singletons. The sample was peripheral blood, taken in the first trimester of pregnancy. The receptors were sampled from a female donor with multiple sclerosis, enrolled in a pregnancy study.

The chain combines TRBV10-3 with TRBJ2-7; 10 bases match TRBD2. CDR3 size: 16 residues. The germline V gene has CDR1 ENHRY and CDR2 SYGVKD. The V segment lost 10 bases and the J segment 2 bases; nucleotides outside the gene matches: 14. The CDR3 reads CATLPSSGSSPYEQYF. In DNA form, the CDR3 reads TGTGCCACGCTCCCCTCTAGCGGGAGTTCCCCCTACGAGCAGTACTTC.

This clone was seen once. This chain joins TRBV19 and TRBJ2-7, with TRBD1 as a possible D gene (8 bases). CDR1 and CDR2 (germline): LNHDA, SQIVND (reference sequence). The CDR3 runs 15 residues. The germline V and J ends were trimmed by 7 bases and 4 bases, with 20 bases remaining between them. The CDR3 reads CASKQGGTESYEQYF. The CDR3 region has the DNA TGTGCCAGTAAACAGGGGGGGACAGAGAGTTACGAGCAGTACTTC.

The genes are TRBV5-6 and TRBJ1-1; unclear D gene. Trimming cost V 4 bases and J 2 bases, with 3 bases left between them. The CDR3 covers 11 residues. Germline CDR1 and CDR2: SGHDT and YYEEEE. DNA of the CDR3: TGTGCCAGCAGCCTAAACACTGAAGCTTTCTTT. It codes for CASSLNTEAFF. The whole variable domain, remainder taken from reference TRBV5-6 and TRBJ1-1, is DAGVTQSPTHLIKTRGQQVTLRCSPKSGHDTVSWYQQALGQGPQFIFQYYEEEERQRGNFPDRFSGHQFPNYSSELNVNALLLGDSALYLCASSLNTEAFFGQGTRLTVV.

About this clone: The identical CDR3 is also encoded by other nucleotide sequences in the sample. The chain has TRBV5-1 and TRBJ1-1, with 7 bases matching TRBD1. This CDR3 is built from 14 residues. Germline values: CDR1 SGHRS, CDR2 YFSETQ. The J segment lost 4 bases and the V segment lost 0 bases, leaving 3 bases of the junction unmatched. The CDR3 region is CASSLAAGGTEAFF. The CDR3, as DNA: TGCGCCAGCAGCTTGGCCGCAGGGGGCACTGAAGCTTTCTTT.

The V and J genes are TRBV6-6 and TRBJ2-7; TRBD1 might be the D (6 bases). The germline V gene has CDR1 MNHNY and CDR2 SVGAGI (reference sequence). Trimming pared 4 bases from V and 0 bases from J, leaving 16 bases between. This CDR3 is 16 amino acids long. The CDR3 DNA sequence: TGTGCCAGCAGTTTCTACAGGGTGGAAAGCTCCTACGAGCAGTACTTC. Protein: CASSFYRVESSYEQYF.

The rearrangement links TRBV7-9 to TRBJ2-3, with TRBD1 matching 7 bases. With V trimmed by 6 bases and J by 3 bases, 18 bases remained unmatched. The CDR3 sequence is 18 residues long. Germline values: CDR1 SEHNR, CDR2 FQNEAQ (reference sequence). The CDR3, as DNA: TGTGCCAGCAGTTGTATGGGACAGCCGGATTGTGGGACAGATACGCAGTATTTT. It codes for CASSCMGQPDCGTDTQYF.

Only one count was recorded for this clone. This chain connects TRBV18 to TRBJ2-7, with D tentatively TRBD1 (5 bases). The ends were cut back, 3 bases at V and 3 bases at J, with 6 bases in the middle. Per the germline V gene, CDR1 is KGHSH and CDR2 is LQKENI. This CDR3 has 12 residues. CDR3 nucleotide sequence: TGTGCCAGCTCACCCGACAGCTACGAGCAGTACTTC. It is translated as CASSPDSYEQYF.

This clone has only one observation. V and J are TRBV2 and TRBJ2-1; 9 nucleotides line up with TRBD2. V lost 9 bases, J lost 2 bases, and 2 bases stayed unmatched. The CDR3 has 13 residues. Per germline, CDR1 SNHLY and CDR2 FYNNEI. The CDR3 spells CASSGSTYNEQFF. DNA for the CDR3: TGTGCCAGTAGCGGGAGCACCTACAATGAGCAGTTCTTC.

V usage is TRBV28 and J usage is TRBJ2-1, with D possibly being TRBD2 (5 bases). Germline loops: CDR1 MDHEN, CDR2 SYDVKM. The V gene lost 10 bases and the J gene lost 7 bases, with 14 bases spanning the gap. The CDR3 loop spans 12 amino acids. The chain's CDR3 is CATAERRNEQFF. The CDR3 region has the DNA TGTGCCACCGCGGAGCGGCGTAATGAGCAGTTCTTC.

The rearrangement uses TRBV5-4 and TRBJ2-5, with TRBD1 matching over 10 bases. The germline V gene has CDR1 SGHNT and CDR2 YYREEE (reference sequence). This CDR3 is 14 amino acids long. The trim removed 4 bases at V and 4 bases at J, leaving 4 bases unmatched. CDR3 nucleotides: TGTGCCAGCAGCCATGGACAGGGGGGAGAGACCCAGTACTTC. Its protein is CASSHGQGGETQYF. Complete variable domain (other parts from reference TRBV5-4 and TRBJ2-5): ETGVTQSPTHLIKTRGQQVTLRCSSQSGHNTVSWYQQALGQGPQFIFQYYREEENGRGNFPPRFSGLQFPNYSSELNVNALELDDSALYLCASSHGQGGETQYFGPGTRLLVL.

This chain links TRBV7-2 with TRBJ2-3; TRBD2 matches at 10 bases. With 5 bases clipped from V and 4 bases from J, the junction kept 9 bases outside the gene matches. There are 16 residues in the CDR3. From germline, CDR1 is SGHTA and CDR2 FQGNSA. CDR3 loop: CASSLVSGRVADTQYF. CDR3 DNA sequence: TGTGCCAGCAGCCTAGTAAGCGGGAGGGTTGCAGATACGCAGTATTTT.

The chain carries TRBV2 and TRBJ2-1; TRBD2 aligns across 8 bases. Germline V lookup: CDR1 SNHLY, CDR2 FYNNEI. CDR3 length: 15 residues. V was pared by 6 bases and J by 3 bases, with 7 bases of the junction left unmatched. CDR3 loop: CASSVAGGYYNEQFF. The DNA for the CDR3 is TGTGCCAGCAGCGTGGCGGGAGGATACTACAATGAGCAGTTCTTC.

The chain uses TRBV5-5 and TRBJ1-3; 7 bases agree with TRBD1. The V and J ends lost 4 bases and 0 bases, in that order; junction bases with no gene match: 7. The CDR3 covers 16 residues. CDR1 SGHKS and CDR2 YYEKEE come from the germline V gene (reference sequence). The CDR3: CASSMTGIRSGNTIYF. In nucleotides, the CDR3 is TGTGCCAGCAGCATGACAGGGATCCGCTCTGGAAACACCATATATTTT. Looking up the rest from reference TRBV5-5 and TRBJ1-3 gives the full variable domain: DAGVTQSPTHLIKTRGQQVTLRCSPISGHKSVSWYQQVLGQGPQFIFQYYEKEERGRGNFPDRFSARQFPNYSSELNVNALLLGDSALYLCASSMTGIRSGNTIYFGEGSWLTVV.

J is TRBJ2-1 and V is TRBV7-6; unclear D gene. The ends were cut back, 0 bases at V and 9 bases at J, with 18 bases in the middle. Germline CDR1 SGHVS, CDR2 FNYEAQ. The CDR3 contains 16 residues. The CDR3 sequence: CASSLAPGVPPTEQFF. The CDR3 nucleotides are TGTGCCAGCAGCTTAGCACCCGGAGTCCCCCCCACTGAGCAGTTCTTC.

V is TRBV28 and J is TRBJ1-5, with 10 bases aligning to TRBD1. In germline, CDR1 is MDHEN, CDR2 SYDVKM. The ends lost 6 bases at V and 7 bases at J; junction bases unmatched: 9. There are 15 residues in the CDR3. CDR3 bases: TGTGCCAGCAGGGGGATAGACAGGGGGCGGCAGCCCCAGCATTTT. It encodes CASRGIDRGRQPQHF.

The gene calls are TRBV19 and TRBJ2-7; weak D call: TRBD2 (5 bases). V dropped 4 bases and J dropped 0 bases, with 7 bases sitting between them. The CDR3 loop spans 13 amino acids. Germline CDR1 is LNHDA and CDR2 is SQIVND (reference sequence). The CDR3 DNA reads TGTGCCAGTAGTAGGGAGCACTCCTACGAGCAGTACTTC. Translated, it gives CASSREHSYEQYF.

The rearrangement uses TRBV7-9 and TRBJ1-4, with D hard to call. The V and J ends lost 4 bases and 8 bases respectively, with 17 bases between them. Germline CDR1 and CDR2: SEHNR and FQNEAQ (reference sequence). This CDR3 has 15 amino acids. The chain's CDR3 is CASSSTPGQLEKLFF. The CDR3 nucleotides read TGTGCCAGCAGCTCCACGCCGGGTCAGTTAGAAAAACTGTTTTTT.

The V and J genes are TRBV5-1 and TRBJ2-7; tentative D call: TRBD2 (5 bases). Germline V gene data show CDR1 as SGHRS and CDR2 as YFSETQ. The length of the CDR3 is 14 residues. V dropped 0 bases and J dropped 5 bases, with 12 bases sitting between them. The CDR3 region is CASSLGLASNEQYF. CDR3 sequence (DNA): TGCGCCAGCAGCTTGGGTCTAGCAAGCAACGAGCAGTACTTC.

The chain carries TRBV27 and TRBJ2-3, with 8 bases lining up with TRBD1. J gave up 1 base and V 10 bases, and 4 bases lay outside the gene matches. CDR3 length: 13 amino acids. In germline, CDR1 is MNHEY, CDR2 SMNVEV (reference sequence). The CDR3 DNA follows: TGTGCCACCCAGACAGGGGGCACAGATACGCAGTATTTT. This gives the protein CATQTGGTDTQYF.

This chain uses TRBV7-2 with TRBJ2-7, with 7 positions matching TRBD2. The CDR3 runs to 13 residues. After removal of 5 bases from V and 3 bases from J, the junction contained 4 bases not matched to a gene. Germline values: CDR1 SGHTA, CDR2 FQGNSA. The chain's CDR3 is CASSPGRDYEQYF. The CDR3 nucleotides are TGTGCCAGCAGCCCGGGGAGGGACTACGAGCAGTACTTC.

This chain links TRBV7-2 with TRBJ2-3; 7 bases align to TRBD2. The germline CDR1 and CDR2 sequences are SGHTA and FQGNSA. V shed 0 bases and J 7 bases; nucleotides not matched to a gene: 13. This CDR3 is built from 17 residues. The CDR3 is CASSLAFGRAGENTQYF. The DNA of the CDR3 is TGTGCCAGCAGCTTAGCCTTTGGGAGGGCCGGAGAGAATACGCAGTATTTT.

The chain couples TRBV19 to TRBJ2-5, with 7 nucleotides matching TRBD1. The V and J ends lost 5 bases and 9 bases, in that order; junction bases with no gene match: 12. The CDR3 extends over 14 amino acids. Per germline, CDR1 LNHDA and CDR2 SQIVND (reference sequence). The CDR3 loop reads CASSVDRAGRAQYF. Written as DNA, the CDR3 is TGTGCCAGTAGTGTCGACAGGGCCGGCCGAGCCCAGTACTTC.

The rearrangement uses TRBV5-1 and TRBJ2-7; 7 nucleotides agree with TRBD1. Germline trimming cut 2 bases from V and 9 bases from J; bases unmatched to any gene: 14. Germline-derived CDR1 and CDR2 are SGHRS and YFSETQ. This CDR3 has 15 residues. The CDR3 reads CASSFTTGLGAAQYF. DNA of the CDR3: TGCGCCAGCAGCTTCACGACAGGGCTGGGGGCGGCGCAGTACTTC.

This clone appeared once. The V gene is TRBV19, the J gene TRBJ2-1; 9 bases are a match to TRBD1. The V gene's germline CDR1 is LNHDA and CDR2 SQIVND (reference sequence). The CDR3 is made up of 15 amino acids. Losses at the gene ends were 3 bases for V and 4 bases for J; bases not matched to a gene: 4. CDR3 region: CASSIPGQGYNEQFF. Here the CDR3 DNA reads TGTGCCAGTAGTATTCCGGGACAGGGTTACAATGAGCAGTTCTTC.

The chain combines TRBV4-2 with TRBJ1-5, with D perhaps TRBD1 (6 bases). Trimming shortened V by 0 bases and J by 5 bases, and 14 bases separated the two germline ends. Per germline, CDR1 LGHNA and CDR2 YNFKEQ. This CDR3 region has 16 residues. The CDR3 spells CASSQEEDRLYQPQHF. The CDR3 bases are TGTGCCAGCAGCCAAGAGGAGGACAGATTATATCAGCCCCAGCATTTT.

The chain carries TRBV28 and TRBJ2-5; 7 bases line up with TRBD2. Germline assignment: CDR1 MDHEN and CDR2 SYDVKM. J gave up 5 bases and V 8 bases, and 11 bases lay outside the gene matches. This CDR3 region has 14 residues. The CDR3 coding sequence is TGTGCCAGCGTAGCGGGTCCTGGGGTGGAGACCCAGTACTTC. This encodes CASVAGPGVETQYF. The complete variable domain, with remaining parts taken from reference TRBV28 and TRBJ2-5, reads DVKVTQSSRYLVKRTGEKVFLECVQDMDHENMFWYRQDPGLGLRLIYFSYDVKMKEKGDIPEGYSVSREKKERFSLILESASTNQTSMYLCASVAGPGVETQYFGPGTRLLVL.

This chain uses TRBV18 with TRBJ1-3, with a weak D call TRBD1 (6 bases). V was shortened by 4 bases and J by 2 bases, with 15 bases between the two germline ends. The CDR3 consists of 16 residues. The germline V gene has CDR1 KGHSH and CDR2 LQKENI. This CDR3 is CASSQNHRAAGNTIYF. The CDR3, as DNA: TGTGCCAGCTCACAAAACCACAGGGCTGCTGGAAACACCATATATTTT.

The chain joins TRBV5-1 to TRBJ2-7, with TRBD2 matching 10 bases. This CDR3 has 16 residues. Germline V gene lookup returns CDR1 SGHRS and CDR2 YFSETQ. V dropped 0 bases and J dropped 1; count of bases not matched to a gene: 4. This CDR3 is CASSLAPSGSSYEQYF. The CDR3 DNA reads as TGCGCCAGCAGCTTGGCCCCTAGCGGGAGTTCCTACGAGCAGTACTTC.

J is TRBJ2-3 and V is TRBV5-4; 8 bases are a match to TRBD2. From germline, CDR1 is SGHNT and CDR2 YYREEE (reference sequence). The trim removed 0 bases at V and 2 bases at J, leaving 5 bases unmatched. The CDR3 loop spans 16 amino acids. The CDR3: CASSLGTSPFTDTQYF. For the CDR3, the DNA is TGTGCCAGCAGCTTGGGGACTAGCCCATTCACAGATACGCAGTATTTT.

The chain has TRBV6-1 and TRBJ1-1; D is unclear. Germline values: CDR1 MNHNS, CDR2 SASEGT. This CDR3 is 13 amino acids long. V lost 4 bases and J lost 1, with 7 bases in between. The chain's CDR3 is CASSVSRNTEAFF. In DNA, the CDR3 is TGTGCCAGCAGTGTCTCCAGGAACACTGAAGCTTTCTTT.

V usage is TRBV9 and J usage is TRBJ2-7, with 9 bases matching TRBD2. The CDR3 is 15 amino acids. V gave up 3 bases and J gave up 0 bases; unmatched junction bases: 4. Germline V gene data show CDR1 as SGDLS and CDR2 as YYNGEE. CDR3 sequence reads: CASSEYSGSSYEQYF. The CDR3, as DNA: TGTGCCAGCAGCGAATATAGCGGGAGCTCCTACGAGCAGTACTTC.

V and J are TRBV2 and TRBJ2-3, with no clear D. The CDR3 consists of 11 residues. V was clipped by 6 bases and J by 3 bases, with 4 bases between them. Germline V gene sequence: CDR1 SNHLY, CDR2 FYNNEI. The CDR3 DNA reads as TGTGCCAGCAGCCAAACAGATACGCAGTATTTT. It translates to CASSQTDTQYF.